The 6 T cell receptor beta chains given below trace back to one sample, sequenced in a study of human T cells and chemical hapten exposure. One entry per CDR3 protein results from TCRdb running MiXCR on the RACE reads. The repertoire consists of roughly 120,000 distinct CDR3 sequences, with about 8.2% occurring once and the leading ten covering roughly 2%. Time point meaning: healthy volunteer bleed at 2 weeks. The template was total RNA from unfractionated whole blood. The sequencing input was whole blood. All receptors derive from a male donor in good health. Some clones in this sample may be carry-over from other donors' samples.

This clonotype has a count of ten or more. The chain couples TRBV29-1 to TRBJ1-2; the D is unclear. V was clipped by 3 bases and J by 6 bases, with 8 bases between them. This CDR3 is 11 amino acids long. The germline V gene has CDR1 SQVTM and CDR2 ANQGSEA. The CDR3 loop reads CSVDRWDGYTF. In DNA form, the CDR3 reads TGCAGCGTTGACCGGTGGGATGGCTACACCTTC.

This clonotype was seen a handful of times. The chain has TRBV5-1 and TRBJ2-1; the match to TRBD1 covers 7 bases. The length of the CDR3 is 15 residues. Germline CDR1 SGHRS, CDR2 YFSETQ. Germline trimming cut 0 bases from V and 4 bases from J; bases unmatched to any gene: 4. As DNA, the CDR3 is TGCGCCAGCAGCTTGGTACAGGGGATTTACAATGAGCAGTTCTTC. This translates into CASSLVQGIYNEQFF. The full variable domain, completed using reference TRBV5-1 and TRBJ2-1, is KAGVTQTPRYLIKTRGQQVTLSCSPISGHRSVSWYQQTPGQGLQFLFEYFSETQRNKGNFPGRFSGRQFSNSRSEMNVSTLELGDSALYLCASSLVQGIYNEQFFGPGTRLTVL.

The chain couples TRBV19 to TRBJ1-2, with D possibly being TRBD1 (5 bases). Germline V gene data show CDR1 as LNHDA and CDR2 as SQIVND (reference sequence). The V and J ends lost 1 base and 2 bases respectively, with 11 bases between them. CDR3 length: 15 amino acids. The CDR3 region is CASSIVGRENYGYTF. The CDR3 nucleotides are TGTGCCAGTAGTATAGTTGGCAGGGAAAACTATGGCTACACCTTC. Full variable domain (remainder filled in from reference TRBV19 and TRBJ1-2): DGGITQSPKYLFRKEGQNVTLSCEQNLNHDAMYWYRQDPGQGLRLIYYSQIVNDFQKGDIAEGYSVSREKKESFPLTVTSAQKNPTAFYLCASSIVGRENYGYTFGSGTRLTVV.

The rearrangement uses TRBV5-6 and TRBJ2-5, with a weak D call TRBD2 (6 bases). The CDR3 is made up of 16 amino acids. Germline V lookup: CDR1 SGHDT, CDR2 YYEEEE. Trimming pared 1 base from V and 5 bases from J, leaving 18 bases between. The CDR3 DNA is TGTGCCAGCAGCTTGTGGTCACTAGCCCCCCTCGAGACCCAGTACTTC. Residues: CASSLWSLAPLETQYF.

The chain combines TRBV30 with TRBJ2-7, with 10 bases identical to TRBD1. The CDR3 runs 15 residues. Germline values: CDR1 GTSNPN, CDR2 SVGIG (reference sequence). The J segment lost 4 bases and the V segment lost 0 bases, leaving 6 bases of the junction unmatched. CDR3 in amino acids: CAWSVGGQGSYEQYF. CDR3 DNA sequence: TGTGCCTGGAGTGTCGGGGGACAGGGGTCTTACGAGCAGTACTTC.

This clonotype was recorded at least ten times. The gene calls are TRBV28 and TRBJ1-5; D remains unclear. The CDR3 has 17 amino acids. V lost 2 bases and J 2 bases, leaving 16 bases between the germline ends. The germline CDR1 and CDR2 sequences are MDHEN and SYDVKM. The CDR3 sequence is CASSLIGAGQGNQPQHF. The CDR3 DNA is TGTGCCAGCAGTTTAATTGGTGCGGGTCAGGGCAATCAGCCCCAGCATTTT.